There are a few counts of the clone carrying this T cell receptor beta chain. The data are from a study of T-cell memory formation after mild COVID-19. The germline V gene has CDR1 LGHNA and CDR2 YSLEER. The length of the CDR3 is 17 residues. Unmatched junction bases numbered 10, after V lost 0 bases and J lost 7 bases. MiXCR was run by TCRdb on the 5' RACE reads, yielding one entry per CDR3 protein. The data hold about 340,000 distinct CDR3 sequences, with about 16% observed a single time. This clonotype was obtained from a man younger than 30 who had mild COVID-19 (a few samples of this study predate the infection). Cell type and time point are not known. Sequencing was carried out using PBMCs or a T cell subset sorted from them (not recorded which). V gene TRBV4-3 combines with J gene TRBJ2-1; 9 nucleotides line up with TRBD1. CDR3 DNA sequence: TGCGCCAGCAGCCAAGAGCCGGCGGGGACAGGGCCTAATGAGCAGTTCTTC. This encodes CASSQEPAGTGPNEQFF.